This is a list of T cell receptor beta chains from one sample in a study of blood T cell repertoires in COVID-19. Assay: immunoSEQ multiplex PCR; the TCRdb copy retains only in-frame clones and omits some. The table lists approximately 200,000 clones, approximately 80% of them singletons, with under 1.5% in the top ten. Specimen: PBMCs or T cells enriched from blood (not recorded which). The receptors originated from a woman between 35 and 50 years old with acute COVID-19. The CDR3 runs from the conserved cysteine through the conserved F or W. The order of the fields is D gene, clone size, J gene, V gene, CDR3 protein, CDR3 DNA. The D gene is left open where the match is weak. A row's size may be missing; if present it is once, few, many or a size class.

d_gene: .; abundance: few; j_gene: TRBJ2-1; v_gene: TRBV30; CDR3aa: CAWSVGERQFF; CDR3nt: TGTGCCTGGAGTGTCGGGGAAAGGCAGTTCTTC
d_gene: TRBD1; abundance: few; j_gene: TRBJ1-6; v_gene: TRBV6-5; CDR3aa: CASRGPGQGFSPLHF; CDR3nt: TGTGCCAGCAGGGGACCGGGACAGGGCTTTTCACCCCTCCACTTT
d_gene: .; abundance: .; j_gene: TRBJ1-5; v_gene: TRBV28; CDR3aa: CASRPPQAGNQPQHF; CDR3nt: TGTGCCAGCAGACCCCCACAGGCAGGCAATCAGCCCCAGCATTTT
d_gene: TRBD1; abundance: .; j_gene: TRBJ1-5; v_gene: TRBV12-5; CDR3aa: CASAGTGDNQPQHF; CDR3nt: TGTGCTAGTGCTGGGACAGGAGATAATCAGCCCCAGCATTTT
d_gene: .; abundance: .; j_gene: TRBJ1-3; v_gene: TRBV14; CDR3aa: CASSPAGTTSGNTIYF; CDR3nt: TGTGCCAGCAGCCCCGCGGGCACCACCTCTGGAAACACCATATATTTT
d_gene: TRBD1; abundance: .; j_gene: TRBJ1-2; v_gene: TRBV9; CDR3aa: CASSARQGTDGYTF; CDR3nt: TGTGCCAGCAGCGCCCGACAGGGAACGGATGGCTACACCTTC
d_gene: .; abundance: .; j_gene: TRBJ1-1; v_gene: TRBV5-5; CDR3aa: CASSSTREHTEAFF; CDR3nt: TGTGCCAGCAGCTCGACCCGGGAGCACACTGAAGCTTTCTTT
d_gene: .; abundance: .; j_gene: TRBJ1-4; v_gene: TRBV11-2; CDR3aa: CASSSNYNEKLFF; CDR3nt: TGTGCCAGCAGCTCTAACTACAATGAAAAACTGTTTTTT
d_gene: .; abundance: .; j_gene: TRBJ1-1; v_gene: TRBV11-1; CDR3aa: CASSLGQGNTEAFF; CDR3nt: TGTGCCAGCAGCTTAGGTCAGGGGAACACTGAAGCTTTCTTT
d_gene: .; abundance: .; j_gene: TRBJ2-5; v_gene: TRBV7-9; CDR3aa: CASSLLNRPGETQYF; CDR3nt: TGTGCCAGCAGCTTATTGAACAGGCCCGGAGAGACCCAGTACTTC